This T cell receptor beta chain was sequenced in a study of beta chain features in type 1 diabetes. The study reverse transcribed the entire isolated RNA, so it sequenced expressed TCRB transcripts. The assay was immunoSEQ multiplex PCR, and TCRdb's table has in-frame clones only and misses some. Seen here are some 150,000 clones, roughly 53% observed once, and the top ten hold 0.35% to 0.5%. Study outcomes and limitations: TCRB CDR3 length was moderately but significantly reduced in all four CD4+ subsets of Type 1 diabetes patients.

This clone was recorded a few times. Its antigen is unidentified. Sequenced sample: Tregs from blood. The receptor was isolated from a man aged 18 to 29 in good health.

CDR3 region: CASSVGLRELGGQYF. The CDR3 region has the DNA TGTGCCAGCAGCGTAGGGTTGCGGGAGCTCGGTGGACAGTACTTC. The gene calls are TRBV9 and TRBJ2-7, with 7 nucleotides matching TRBD2. Germline lookup yields CDR1 SGDLS and CDR2 YYNGEE. V trimming: 0 bases; J trimming: 10 bases; junction bases outside the gene matches: 13. This CDR3 region has 15 residues.